The present T cell receptor (beta chain) was sequenced within a study of identical twins. MiXCR was run by TCRdb on the 5' RACE reads, yielding one entry per CDR3 protein. The sample includes about 220,000 distinct CDR3 sequences, about 7.5% of them seen just once. Study-wide results and caveats: Weaker excess twin sharing was seen among beta out-of-frame sequences.

This clonotype was picked up many times. Its antigen is unidentified. The CDR3 loop spans 18 amino acids. Unmatched junction bases numbered 7, after V lost 1 base and J lost 2 bases. The V gene's germline CDR1 is MNHEY and CDR2 SMNVEV (reference sequence). The data also belong to a second study, concerning yellow fever vaccine responses in identical twins.

Sequencing was done on a sample of CD8+ T cells sorted from blood. The sequence was obtained from a woman aged 18-30 years in good health. This chain links TRBV27 with TRBJ2-6, with 8 bases lining up with TRBD2. The CDR3 is CASSLYRGGGAGANVLTF. The CDR3 DNA reads as TGTGCCAGCAGTTTATATCGGGGGGGGGGCGCTGGGGCCAACGTCCTGACTTTC.